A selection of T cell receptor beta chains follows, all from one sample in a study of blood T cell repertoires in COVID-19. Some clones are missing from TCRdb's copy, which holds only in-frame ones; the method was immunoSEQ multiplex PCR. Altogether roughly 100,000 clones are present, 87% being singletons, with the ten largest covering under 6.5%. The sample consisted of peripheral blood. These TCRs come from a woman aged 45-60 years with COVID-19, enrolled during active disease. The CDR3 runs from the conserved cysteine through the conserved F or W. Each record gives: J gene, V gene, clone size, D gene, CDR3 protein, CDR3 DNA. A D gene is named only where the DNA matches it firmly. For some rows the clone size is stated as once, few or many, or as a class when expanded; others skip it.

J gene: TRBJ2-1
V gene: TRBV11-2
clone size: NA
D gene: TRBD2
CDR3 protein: CASSRGERGLQQFF
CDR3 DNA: TGTGCCAGCAGTCGGGGGGAGCGGGGGCTCCAGCAGTTCTTC

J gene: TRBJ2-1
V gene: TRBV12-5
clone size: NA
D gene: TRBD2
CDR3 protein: CASGPGLAGGYNEQFF
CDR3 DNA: TGTGCTAGTGGCCCCGGACTAGCGGGGGGTTACAATGAGCAGTTCTTC

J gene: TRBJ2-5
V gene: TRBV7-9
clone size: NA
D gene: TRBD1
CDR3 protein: CASSLAPGQDQETQYF
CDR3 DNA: TGTGCCAGCAGCTTAGCCCCGGGACAGGACCAAGAGACCCAGTACTTC

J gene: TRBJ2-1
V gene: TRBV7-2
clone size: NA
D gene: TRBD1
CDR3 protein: CASSLRQGSNEQFF
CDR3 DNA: TGTGCCAGCAGCCTGAGACAGGGGTCCAATGAGCAGTTCTTC

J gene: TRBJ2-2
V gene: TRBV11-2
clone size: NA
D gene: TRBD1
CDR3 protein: CASSRTGVPLLDHTGELFF
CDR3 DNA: TGTGCCAGCAGCCGGACAGGAGTCCCCCTTCTCGACCACACCGGGGAGCTGTTTTTT

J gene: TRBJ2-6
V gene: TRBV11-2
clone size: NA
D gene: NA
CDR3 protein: CASSQASWVAGANVLTF
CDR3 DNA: TGTGCCAGCAGCCAGGCGAGTTGGGTAGCTGGGGCCAACGTCCTGACTTTC

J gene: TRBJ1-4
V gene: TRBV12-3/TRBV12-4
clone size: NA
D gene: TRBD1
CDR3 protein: CASLQGADEKLFF
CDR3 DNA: TGTGCCAGTCTACAGGGGGCGGATGAAAAACTGTTTTTT

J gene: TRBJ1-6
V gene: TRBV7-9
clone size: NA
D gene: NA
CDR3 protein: CASSSGDSPLHF
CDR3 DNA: TGTGCCAGCAGCTCCGGGGATTCACCCCTCCACTTT

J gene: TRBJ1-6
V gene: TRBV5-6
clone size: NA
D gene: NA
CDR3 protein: CASSLAGLDSPLHF
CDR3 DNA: TGTGCCAGCAGCTTGGCAGGTCTGGATTCACCCCTCCACTTT

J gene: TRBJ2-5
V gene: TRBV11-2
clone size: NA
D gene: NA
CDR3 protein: CASSLDLRETQYF
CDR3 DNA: TGTGCCAGCAGCTTAGATCTCAGGGAGACCCAGTACTTC

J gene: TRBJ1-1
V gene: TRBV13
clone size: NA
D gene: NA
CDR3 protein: CASSLTANTEAFF
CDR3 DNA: TGTGCCAGCAGCTTAACAGCGAACACTGAAGCTTTCTTT

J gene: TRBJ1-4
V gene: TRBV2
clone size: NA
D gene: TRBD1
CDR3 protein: CASSRDSHNEKLFF
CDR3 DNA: TGTGCCAGCAGTCGGGACAGTCATAATGAAAAACTGTTTTTT

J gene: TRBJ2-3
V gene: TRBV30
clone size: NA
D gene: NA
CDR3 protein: CATTQRGNTQYF
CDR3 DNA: TGTGCCACGACCCAACGGGGGAATACGCAGTATTTT

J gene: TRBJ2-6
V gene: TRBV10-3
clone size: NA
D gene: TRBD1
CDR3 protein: CASTGEGANVLTF
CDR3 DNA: TGTGCCAGTACAGGGGAAGGGGCCAACGTCCTGACTTTC

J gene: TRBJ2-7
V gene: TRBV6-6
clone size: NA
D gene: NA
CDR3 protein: CASSYSPQGHEQYF
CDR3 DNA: TGTGCCAGCAGTTACTCCCCACAGGGCCACGAGCAGTACTTC

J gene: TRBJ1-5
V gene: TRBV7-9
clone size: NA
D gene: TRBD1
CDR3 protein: CASSNSGQGGNQPQHF
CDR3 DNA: TGTGCCAGCAGCAACTCGGGACAGGGCGGCAATCAGCCCCAGCATTTT

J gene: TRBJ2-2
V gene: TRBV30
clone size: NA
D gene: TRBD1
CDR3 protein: CAWGQGAGGELFF
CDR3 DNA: TGTGCCTGGGGACAGGGGGCTGGCGGGGAGCTGTTTTTT

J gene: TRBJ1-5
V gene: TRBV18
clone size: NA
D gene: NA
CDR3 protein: CASSPAGVNNQPQHF
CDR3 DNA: TGTGCCAGCTCACCTGCAGGGGTGAATAATCAGCCCCAGCATTTT

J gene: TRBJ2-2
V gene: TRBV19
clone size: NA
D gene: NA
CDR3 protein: CASSTRDGTNTGELFF
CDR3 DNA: TGTGCCAGTAGTACCCGGGACGGGACAAACACCGGGGAGCTGTTTTTT

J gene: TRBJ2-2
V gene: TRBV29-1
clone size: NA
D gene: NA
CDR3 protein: CSVAPGHTGELFF
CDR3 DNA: TGCAGCGTTGCCCCAGGGCACACCGGGGAGCTGTTTTTT

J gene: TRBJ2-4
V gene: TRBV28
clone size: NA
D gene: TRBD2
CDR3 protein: CASSPRASGGLAKNIQYF
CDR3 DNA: TGTGCCAGCAGTCCCAGGGCTAGCGGGGGTTTAGCCAAAAACATTCAGTACTTC

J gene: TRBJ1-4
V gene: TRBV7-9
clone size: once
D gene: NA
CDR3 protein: CASSGPMGEKLFF
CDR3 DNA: TGTGCCAGCAGCGGGCCAATGGGTGAAAAACTGTTTTTT

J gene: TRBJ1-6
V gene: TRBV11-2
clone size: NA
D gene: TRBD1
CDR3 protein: CASSPRTGGNNSPLHF
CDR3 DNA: TGTGCCAGCAGCCCCCGGACAGGGGGAAATAATTCACCCCTCCACTTT

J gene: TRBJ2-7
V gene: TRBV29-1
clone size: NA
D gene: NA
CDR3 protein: CSVEAGRTYEQYF
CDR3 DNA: TGCAGCGTTGAGGCGGGGCGGACCTACGAGCAGTACTTC

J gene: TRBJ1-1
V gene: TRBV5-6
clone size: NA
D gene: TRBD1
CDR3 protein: CASSKQGVDTEAFF
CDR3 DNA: TGTGCCAGCAGCAAACAGGGGGTAGACACTGAAGCTTTCTTT

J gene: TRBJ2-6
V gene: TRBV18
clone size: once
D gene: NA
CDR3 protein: CASSPPGTGANVLTF
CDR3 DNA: TGTGCCAGCTCACCCCCCGGGACTGGGGCCAACGTCCTGACTTTC

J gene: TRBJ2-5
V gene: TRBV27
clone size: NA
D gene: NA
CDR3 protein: CASSLYPSGRQETQYF
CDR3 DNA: TGTGCCAGCAGTTTATACCCCAGTGGCAGGCAAGAGACCCAGTACTTC

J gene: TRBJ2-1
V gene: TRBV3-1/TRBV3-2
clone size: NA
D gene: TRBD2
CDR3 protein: CASSQDLASGGYEQFF
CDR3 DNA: TGTGCCAGCAGCCAAGATCTGGCTAGCGGGGGTTATGAGCAGTTCTTC

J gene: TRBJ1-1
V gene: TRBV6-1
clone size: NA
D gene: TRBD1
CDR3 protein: CASSDPGGTGGTRAFF
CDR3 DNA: TGTGCCAGCAGTGATCCCGGAGGGACAGGGGGAACTAGAGCTTTCTTT

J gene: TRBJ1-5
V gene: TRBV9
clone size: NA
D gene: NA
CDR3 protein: CASDHGGDEYQPQHF
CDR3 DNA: TGTGCCAGCGACCACGGGGGGGATGAATATCAGCCCCAGCATTTT

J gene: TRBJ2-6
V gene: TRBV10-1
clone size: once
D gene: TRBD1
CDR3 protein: CASSGTDRAGANVLTF
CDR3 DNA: TGCGCCAGCAGTGGGACGGACAGGGCTGGGGCCAACGTCCTGACTTTC

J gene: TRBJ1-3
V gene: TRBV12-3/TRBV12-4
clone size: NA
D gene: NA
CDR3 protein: CASSFFGNTIYF
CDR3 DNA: TGTGCCAGCAGTTTCTTTGGAAACACCATATATTTT

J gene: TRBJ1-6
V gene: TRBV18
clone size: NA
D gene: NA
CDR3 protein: CASSPVRGSNNSPLHF
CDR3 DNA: TGTGCCAGCTCACCGGTCCGAGGGAGCAATAATTCACCCCTCCACTTT

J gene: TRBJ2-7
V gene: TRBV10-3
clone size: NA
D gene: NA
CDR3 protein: CAIKDTLNEQYF
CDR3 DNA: TGTGCCATCAAAGACACCCTTAACGAGCAGTACTTC

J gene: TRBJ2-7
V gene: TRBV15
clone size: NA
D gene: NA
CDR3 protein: CATSRDGDITYEQYF
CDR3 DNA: TGTGCCACCAGCAGAGATGGGGACATAACCTACGAGCAGTACTTC

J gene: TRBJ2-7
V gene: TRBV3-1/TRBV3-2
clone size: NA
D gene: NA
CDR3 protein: CASSHSAGEQYF
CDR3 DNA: TGTGCCAGCAGCCATAGCGCCGGCGAGCAGTACTTC

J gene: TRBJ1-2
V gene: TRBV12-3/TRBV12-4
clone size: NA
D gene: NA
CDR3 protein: CASRIRDTYGYTF
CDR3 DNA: TGTGCCAGCCGGATCCGGGACACCTATGGCTACACCTTC

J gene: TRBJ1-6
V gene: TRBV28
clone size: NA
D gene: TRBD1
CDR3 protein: CASSPGGKGEYNSPLHF
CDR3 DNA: TGTGCCAGCAGTCCAGGGGGCAAGGGGGAATATAATTCACCCCTCCACTTT

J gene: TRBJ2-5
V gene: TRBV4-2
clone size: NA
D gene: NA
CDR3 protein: CASSQERQSQETQYF
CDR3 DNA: TGTGCCAGCAGCCAAGAGAGACAGAGTCAAGAGACCCAGTACTTC

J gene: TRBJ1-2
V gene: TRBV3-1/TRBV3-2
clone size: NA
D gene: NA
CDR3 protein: CASSQGQGTASYGYTF
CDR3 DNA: TGTGCCAGCAGCCAAGGGCAGGGGACGGCCTCCTATGGCTACACCTTC

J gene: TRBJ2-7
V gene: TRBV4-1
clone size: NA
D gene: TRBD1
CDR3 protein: CASSRDRGFYEQYF
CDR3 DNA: TGCGCCAGCAGCCGCGACAGGGGATTCTACGAGCAGTACTTC

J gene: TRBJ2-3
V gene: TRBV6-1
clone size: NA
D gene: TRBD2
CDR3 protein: CASSVGLAGGPDTQYF
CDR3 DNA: TGTGCCAGCAGTGTAGGGTTAGCGGGGGGGCCTGATACGCAGTATTTT

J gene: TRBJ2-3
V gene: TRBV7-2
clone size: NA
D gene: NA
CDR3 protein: CASSLWPDIGDTQYF
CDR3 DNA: TGTGCCAGCAGCTTATGGCCCGACATCGGAGATACGCAGTATTTT

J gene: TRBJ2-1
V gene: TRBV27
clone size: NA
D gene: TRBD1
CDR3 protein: CASSPIGQGREFF
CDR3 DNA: TGTGCCAGCAGTCCGATCGGACAGGGCCGGGAGTTCTTC

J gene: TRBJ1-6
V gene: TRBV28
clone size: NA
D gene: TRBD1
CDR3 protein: CASSLGGQGVYSPLHF
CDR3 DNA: TGTGCCAGCAGTTTAGGGGGACAGGGGGTTTATTCACCCCTCCACTTT

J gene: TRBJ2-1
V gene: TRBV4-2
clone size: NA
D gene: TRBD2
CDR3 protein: CASSQEVRLAGATTQPPEQFF
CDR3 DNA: TGTGCCAGCAGCCAAGAGGTCCGACTAGCGGGGGCAACCACGCAACCCCCGGAGCAGTTCTTC

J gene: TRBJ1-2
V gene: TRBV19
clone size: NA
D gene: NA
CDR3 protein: CASSIDRLTTYGYTF
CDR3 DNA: TGTGCCAGTAGTATAGACAGACTGACTACTTATGGCTACACCTTC